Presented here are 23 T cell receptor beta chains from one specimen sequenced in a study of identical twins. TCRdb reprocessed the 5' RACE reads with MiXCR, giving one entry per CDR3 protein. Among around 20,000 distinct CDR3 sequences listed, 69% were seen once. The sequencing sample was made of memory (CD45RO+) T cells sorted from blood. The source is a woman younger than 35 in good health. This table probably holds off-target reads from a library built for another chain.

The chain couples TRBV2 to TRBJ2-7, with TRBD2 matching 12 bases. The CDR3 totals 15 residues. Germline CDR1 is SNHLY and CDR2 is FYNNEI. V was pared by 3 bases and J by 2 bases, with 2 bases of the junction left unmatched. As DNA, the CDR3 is TGTGCCAGCAGTGAGACTAGCGGGAGCCCCTACGAGCAGTACTTC. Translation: CASSETSGSPYEQYF. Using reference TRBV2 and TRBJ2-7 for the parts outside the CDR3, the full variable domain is EPEVTQTPSHQVTQMGQEVILRCVPISNHLYFYWYRQILGQKVEFLVSFYNNEISEKSEIFDDQFSVERPDGSNFTLKIRSTKLEDSAMYFCASSETSGSPYEQYFGPGTRLTVT.

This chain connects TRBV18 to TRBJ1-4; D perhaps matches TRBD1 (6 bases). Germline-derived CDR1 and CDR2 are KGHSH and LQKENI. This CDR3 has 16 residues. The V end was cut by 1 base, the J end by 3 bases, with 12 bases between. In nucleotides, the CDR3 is TGTGCCAGCTCACCACGGGGGGCCCAATCTAATGAAAAACTGTTTTTT. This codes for CASSPRGAQSNEKLFF. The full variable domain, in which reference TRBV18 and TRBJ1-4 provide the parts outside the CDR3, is NAGVMQNPRHLVRRRGQEARLRCSPMKGHSHVYWYRQLPEEGLKFMVYLQKENIIDESGMPKERFSAEFPKEGPSILRIQQVVRGDSAAYFCASSPRGAQSNEKLFFGSGTQLSVL.

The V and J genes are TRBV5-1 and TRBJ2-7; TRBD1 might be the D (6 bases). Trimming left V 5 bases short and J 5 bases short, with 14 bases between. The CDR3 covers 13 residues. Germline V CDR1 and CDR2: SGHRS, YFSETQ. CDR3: CASRWGRGNEQYF. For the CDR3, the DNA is TGCGCCAGCAGGTGGGGGCGTGGAAACGAGCAGTACTTC.

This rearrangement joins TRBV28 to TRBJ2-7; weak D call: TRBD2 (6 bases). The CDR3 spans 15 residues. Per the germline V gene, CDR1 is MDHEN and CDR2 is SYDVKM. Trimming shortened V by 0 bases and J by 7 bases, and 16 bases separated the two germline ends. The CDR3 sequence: CASSLWRRDPMEQYF. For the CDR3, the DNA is TGTGCCAGCAGTTTATGGAGGCGGGATCCGATGGAGCAGTACTTC.

DNA for the CDR3: TGTGCCAGCACCAGCCTAGTTGGCAATTACAATGAGCAGTTCTTC. Encoded protein: CASTSLVGNYNEQFF. The chain joins TRBV11-2 to TRBJ2-1; D remains ambiguous. Germline CDR1 and CDR2: SGHAT and FQNNGV. The CDR3 spans 15 residues. Between the trimmed V and J ends, which lost 7 bases and 4 bases, there was a span of 17 bases.

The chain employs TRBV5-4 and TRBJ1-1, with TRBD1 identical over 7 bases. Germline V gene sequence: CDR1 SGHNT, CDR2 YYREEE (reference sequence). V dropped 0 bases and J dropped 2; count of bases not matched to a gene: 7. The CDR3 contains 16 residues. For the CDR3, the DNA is TGTGCCAGCAGCTTGGCCCCCGGGACAGCCAACACTGAAGCTTTCTTT. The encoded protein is CASSLAPGTANTEAFF.

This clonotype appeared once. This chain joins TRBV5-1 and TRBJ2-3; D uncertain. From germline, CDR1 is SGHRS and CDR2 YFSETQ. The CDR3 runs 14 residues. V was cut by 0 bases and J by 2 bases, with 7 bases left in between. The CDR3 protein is CASSLGQDTDTQYF. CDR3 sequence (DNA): TGCGCCAGCAGCTTGGGGCAAGACACAGATACGCAGTATTTT.

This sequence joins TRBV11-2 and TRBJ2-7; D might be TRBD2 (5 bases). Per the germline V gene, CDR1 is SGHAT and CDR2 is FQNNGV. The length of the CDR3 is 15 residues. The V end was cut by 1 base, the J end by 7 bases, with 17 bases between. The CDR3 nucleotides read TGTGCCAGCAGCTTAGTTGGGAGCCCCTCGGCTGAGCAGTACTTC. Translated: CASSLVGSPSAEQYF.

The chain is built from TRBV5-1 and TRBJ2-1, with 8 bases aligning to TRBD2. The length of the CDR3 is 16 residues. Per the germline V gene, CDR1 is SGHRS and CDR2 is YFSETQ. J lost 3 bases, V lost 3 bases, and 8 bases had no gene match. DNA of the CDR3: TGCGCCAGCAGCTCGGAAGAGCTAGCGGGCTACAATGAGCAGTTCTTC. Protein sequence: CASSSEELAGYNEQFF.

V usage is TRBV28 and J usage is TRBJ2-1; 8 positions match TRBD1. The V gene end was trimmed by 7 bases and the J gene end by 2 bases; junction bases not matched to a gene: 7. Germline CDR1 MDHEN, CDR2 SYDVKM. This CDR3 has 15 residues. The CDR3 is CASNDGQGAYNEQFF. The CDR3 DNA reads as TGTGCCAGCAATGACGGACAGGGTGCCTACAATGAGCAGTTCTTC.

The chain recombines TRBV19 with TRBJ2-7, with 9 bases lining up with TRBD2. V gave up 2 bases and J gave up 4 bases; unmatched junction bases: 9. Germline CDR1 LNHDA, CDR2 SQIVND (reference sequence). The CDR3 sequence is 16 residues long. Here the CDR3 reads CASSISGGTSMYEQYF. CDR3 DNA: TGTGCCAGTAGTATATCGGGTGGGACTAGCATGTACGAGCAGTACTTC. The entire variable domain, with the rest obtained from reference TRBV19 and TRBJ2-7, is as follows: DGGITQSPKYLFRKEGQNVTLSCEQNLNHDAMYWYRQDPGQGLRLIYYSQIVNDFQKGDIAEGYSVSREKKESFPLTVTSAQKNPTAFYLCASSISGGTSMYEQYFGPGTRLTVT.

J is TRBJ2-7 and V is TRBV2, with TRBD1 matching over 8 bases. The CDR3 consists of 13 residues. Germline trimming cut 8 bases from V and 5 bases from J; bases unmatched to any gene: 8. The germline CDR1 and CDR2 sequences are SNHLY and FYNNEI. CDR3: CASLRTGWDEQYF. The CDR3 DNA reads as TGTGCCAGCCTCCGGACAGGGTGGGACGAGCAGTACTTC.

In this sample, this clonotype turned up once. This CDR3 reads CSVRGTGTDTQYF. CDR3 DNA: TGCAGTGTAAGGGGGACTGGGACAGATACGCAGTATTTT. This chain links TRBV20-1 with TRBJ2-3; perhaps D is TRBD1 or TRBD2 (6 bases each). The CDR3 extends over 13 amino acids. V shed 7 bases and J shed 3 bases, with 14 bases lying between them. Germline V gene sequence: CDR1 DFQATT, CDR2 SNEGSKA (reference sequence).

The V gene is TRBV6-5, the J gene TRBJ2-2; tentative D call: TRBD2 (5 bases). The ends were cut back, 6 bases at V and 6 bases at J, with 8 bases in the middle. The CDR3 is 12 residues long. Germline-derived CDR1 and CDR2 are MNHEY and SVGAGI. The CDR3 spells CASSPSPGELFF. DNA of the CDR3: TGTGCCAGCAGCCCTAGCCCCGGGGAGCTGTTTTTT.

The CDR3 DNA reads TGTGCCAGCAGCCTCTCGAGGAGGGGCAATGAGCAGTTCTTC. Amino acids: CASSLSRRGNEQFF. The J gene is TRBJ2-1, the V gene TRBV7-3; D is perhaps TRBD2 (6 bases). The CDR3 loop spans 14 amino acids. Trimming cost V 5 bases and J 6 bases, with 14 bases left between them. Germline CDR1 and CDR2: SGHTA and FQGTGA.

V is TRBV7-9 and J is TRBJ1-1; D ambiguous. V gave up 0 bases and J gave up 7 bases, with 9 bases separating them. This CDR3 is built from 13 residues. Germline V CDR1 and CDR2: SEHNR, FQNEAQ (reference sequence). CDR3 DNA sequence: TGTGCCAGCAGCTTAGCGCTGGGATTTGAAGCTTTCTTT. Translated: CASSLALGFEAFF. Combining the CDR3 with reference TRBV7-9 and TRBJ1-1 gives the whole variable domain DTGVSQNPRHKITKRGQNVTFRCDPISEHNRLYWYRQTLGQGPEFLTYFQNEAQLEKSRLLSDRFSAERPKGSFSTLEIQRTEQGDSAMYLCASSLALGFEAFFGQGTRLTVV.

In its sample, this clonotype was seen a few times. The CDR3 loop reads CASSQVMGELFF. The CDR3 DNA reads TGCGCCAGCAGCCAAGTTATGGGGGAGCTGTTTTTT. The chain is built from TRBV4-3 and TRBJ2-2; D gene unclear. The CDR3 consists of 12 residues. The V end lost 1 base, the J end lost 8 bases, and 5 bases lay between the germline ends. Per the germline V gene, CDR1 is LGHNA and CDR2 is YSLEER.

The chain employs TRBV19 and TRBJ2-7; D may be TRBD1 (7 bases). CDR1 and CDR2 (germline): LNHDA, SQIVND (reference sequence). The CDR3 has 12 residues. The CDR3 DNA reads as TGTGCGGCCCAGGGGGGTCTTGGCGAGCAGTACTTC. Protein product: CAAQGGLGEQYF.

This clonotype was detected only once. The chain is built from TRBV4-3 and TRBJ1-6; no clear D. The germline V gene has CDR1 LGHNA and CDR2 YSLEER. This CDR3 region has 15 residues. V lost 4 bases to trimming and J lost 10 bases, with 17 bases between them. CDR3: CASSPRHGPGSPLHF. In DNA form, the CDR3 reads TGCGCCAGCAGCCCCAGACACGGTCCAGGATCACCCCTCCACTTT.

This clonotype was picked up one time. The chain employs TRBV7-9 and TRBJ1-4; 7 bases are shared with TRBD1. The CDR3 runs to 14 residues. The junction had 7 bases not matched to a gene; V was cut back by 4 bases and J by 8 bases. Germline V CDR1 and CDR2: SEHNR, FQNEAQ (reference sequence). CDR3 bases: TGTGCCAGCAGCTCACAGGGGAAGGGAGAAAAACTGTTTTTT. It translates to CASSSQGKGEKLFF.

As DNA, the CDR3 is TGTGCCAGCAGTCGTAGCGGCGGAGTGGAGACCCAGTACTTC. Its protein is CASSRSGGVETQYF. The chain is built from TRBV6-2 or TRBV6-3 and TRBJ2-5, with D possibly being TRBD2 (6 bases). Between the trimmed V and J ends, which lost 5 bases and 5 bases, there was a span of 15 bases. Germline CDR1 MNHEY, CDR2 SVGEGT. The CDR3 has 14 amino acids.

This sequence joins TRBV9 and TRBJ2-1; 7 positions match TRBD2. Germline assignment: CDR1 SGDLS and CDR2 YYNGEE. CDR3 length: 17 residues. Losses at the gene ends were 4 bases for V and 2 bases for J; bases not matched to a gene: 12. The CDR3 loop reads CASSFSDPSGPYNEQFF. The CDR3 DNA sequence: TGTGCCAGCAGCTTCAGCGACCCTAGCGGCCCCTACAATGAGCAGTTCTTC.

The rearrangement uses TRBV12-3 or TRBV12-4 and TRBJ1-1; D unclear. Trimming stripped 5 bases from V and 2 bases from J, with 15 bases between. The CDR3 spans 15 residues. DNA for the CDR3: TGTGCCAGCAGTCTCCCCCAAAGCCTAAACACTGAAGCTTTCTTT. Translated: CASSLPQSLNTEAFF.